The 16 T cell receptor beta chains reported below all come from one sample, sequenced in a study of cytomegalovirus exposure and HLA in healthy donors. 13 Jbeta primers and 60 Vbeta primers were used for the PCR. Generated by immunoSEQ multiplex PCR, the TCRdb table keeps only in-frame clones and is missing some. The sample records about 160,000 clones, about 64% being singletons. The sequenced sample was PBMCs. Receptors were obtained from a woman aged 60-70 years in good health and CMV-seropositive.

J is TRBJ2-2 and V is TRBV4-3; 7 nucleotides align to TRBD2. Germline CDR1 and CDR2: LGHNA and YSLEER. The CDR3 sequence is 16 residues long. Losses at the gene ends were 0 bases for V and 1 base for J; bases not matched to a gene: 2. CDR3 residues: CASSQDPSGNTGELFF. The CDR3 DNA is TGCGCCAGCAGCCAAGATCCTAGCGGGAACACCGGGGAGCTGTTTTTT.

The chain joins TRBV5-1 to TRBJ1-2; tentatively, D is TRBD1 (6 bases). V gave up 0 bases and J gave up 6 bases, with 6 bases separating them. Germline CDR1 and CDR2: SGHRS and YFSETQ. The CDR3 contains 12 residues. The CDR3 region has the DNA TGCGCCAGCAGCTTGGACAGGGATGGCTACACCTTC. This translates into CASSLDRDGYTF.

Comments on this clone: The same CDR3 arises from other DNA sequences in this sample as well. In DNA form, the CDR3 reads TGTGCCAGCAGTTCGGGACTAGCGGGAGCCTACGAGCAGTACTTC. Translation: CASSSGLAGAYEQYF. The chain links TRBV28 to TRBJ2-7; TRBD2 matches 14 bases. Trimming removed 4 bases from V and 2 bases from J; junction bases left unmatched: 1. CDR1 is MDHEN, CDR2 SYDVKM, per germline. The CDR3 is 15 residues long.

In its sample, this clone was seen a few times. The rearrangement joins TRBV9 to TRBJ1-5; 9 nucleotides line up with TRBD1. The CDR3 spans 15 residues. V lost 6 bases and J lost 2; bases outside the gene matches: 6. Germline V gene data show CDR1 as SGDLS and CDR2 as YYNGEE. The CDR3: CASNPTGGRNQPQHF. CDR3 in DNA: TGTGCCAGCAACCCAACAGGGGGCCGCAATCAGCCCCAGCATTTT.

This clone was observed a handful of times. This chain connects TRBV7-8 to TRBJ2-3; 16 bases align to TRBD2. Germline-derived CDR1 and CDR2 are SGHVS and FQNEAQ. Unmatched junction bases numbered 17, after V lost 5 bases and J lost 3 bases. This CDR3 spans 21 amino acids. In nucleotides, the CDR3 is TGTGCCAGCAGCCTGACCCCGGGACTAGCGGGAGGGCAACGTAGGACAGATACGCAGTATTTT. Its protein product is CASSLTPGLAGGQRRTDTQYF.

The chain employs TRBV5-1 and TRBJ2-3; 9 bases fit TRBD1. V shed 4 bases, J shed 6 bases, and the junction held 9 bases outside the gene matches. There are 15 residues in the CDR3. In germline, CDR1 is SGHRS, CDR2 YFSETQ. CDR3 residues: CASSRATGGGDTQYF. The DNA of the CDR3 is TGCGCCAGCAGCCGGGCTACAGGGGGCGGGGATACGCAGTATTTT.

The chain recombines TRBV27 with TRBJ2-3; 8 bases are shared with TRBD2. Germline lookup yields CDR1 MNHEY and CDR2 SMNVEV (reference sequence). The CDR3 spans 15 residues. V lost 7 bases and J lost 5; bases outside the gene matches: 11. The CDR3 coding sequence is TGTGCCAGCAACTTATACGGGGGGGGGTTAGATACGCAGTATTTT. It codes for CASNLYGGGLDTQYF.

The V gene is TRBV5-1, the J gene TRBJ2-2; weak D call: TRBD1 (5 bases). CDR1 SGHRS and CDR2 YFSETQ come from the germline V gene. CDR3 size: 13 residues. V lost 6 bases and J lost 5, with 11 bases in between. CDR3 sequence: CASTKGQTGELFF. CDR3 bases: TGCGCCAGCACGAAGGGGCAAACCGGGGAGCTGTTTTTT.

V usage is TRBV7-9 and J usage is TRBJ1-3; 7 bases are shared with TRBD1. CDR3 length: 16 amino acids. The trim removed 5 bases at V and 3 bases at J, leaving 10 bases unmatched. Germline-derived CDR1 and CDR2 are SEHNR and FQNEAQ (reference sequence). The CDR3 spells CASSQLQGSVGNTIYF. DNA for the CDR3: TGTGCCAGCAGCCAACTACAGGGGTCGGTTGGAAACACCATATATTTT.

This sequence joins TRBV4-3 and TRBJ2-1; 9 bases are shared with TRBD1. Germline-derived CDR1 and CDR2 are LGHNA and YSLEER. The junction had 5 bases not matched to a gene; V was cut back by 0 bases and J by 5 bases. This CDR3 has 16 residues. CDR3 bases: TGCGCCAGCAGCCAAGATTTGGGGACAGGGAACAATGAGCAGTTCTTC. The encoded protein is CASSQDLGTGNNEQFF.

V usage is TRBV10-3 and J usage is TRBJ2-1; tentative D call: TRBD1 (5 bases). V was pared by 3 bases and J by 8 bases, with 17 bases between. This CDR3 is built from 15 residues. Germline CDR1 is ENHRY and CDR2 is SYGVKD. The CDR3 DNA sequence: TGTGCCATCAGTGACCCCGGACAAGGGATGGATGAGCAGTTCTTC. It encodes CAISDPGQGMDEQFF.

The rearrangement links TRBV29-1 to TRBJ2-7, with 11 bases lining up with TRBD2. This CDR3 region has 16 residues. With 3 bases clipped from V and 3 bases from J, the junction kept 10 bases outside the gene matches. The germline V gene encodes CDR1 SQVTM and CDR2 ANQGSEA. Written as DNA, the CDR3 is TGCAGCGTTGATGGCCCAACCGGGACTAGCGGCTACGAGCAGTACTTC. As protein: CSVDGPTGTSGYEQYF.

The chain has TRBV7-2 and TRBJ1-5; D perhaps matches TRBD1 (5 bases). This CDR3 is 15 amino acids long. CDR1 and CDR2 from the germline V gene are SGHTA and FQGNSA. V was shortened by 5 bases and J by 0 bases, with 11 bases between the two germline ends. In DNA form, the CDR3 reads TGTGCCAGCAGCCCGACAGTTTATAGCAATCAGCCCCAGCATTTT. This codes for CASSPTVYSNQPQHF. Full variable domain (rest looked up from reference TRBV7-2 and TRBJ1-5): GAGVSQSPSNKVTEKGKDVELRCDPISGHTALYWYRQSLGQGLEFLIYFQGNSAPDKSGLPSDRFSAERTGGSVSTLTIQRTQQEDSAVYLCASSPTVYSNQPQHFGDGTRLSIL.

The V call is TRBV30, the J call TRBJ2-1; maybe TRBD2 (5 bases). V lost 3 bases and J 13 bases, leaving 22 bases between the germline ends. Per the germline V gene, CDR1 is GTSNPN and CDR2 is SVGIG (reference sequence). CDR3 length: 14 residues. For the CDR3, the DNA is TGTGCCTGGAGCCAACTAGTTTCCCAAGGTGGTCAGTTCTTC. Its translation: CAWSQLVSQGGQFF.

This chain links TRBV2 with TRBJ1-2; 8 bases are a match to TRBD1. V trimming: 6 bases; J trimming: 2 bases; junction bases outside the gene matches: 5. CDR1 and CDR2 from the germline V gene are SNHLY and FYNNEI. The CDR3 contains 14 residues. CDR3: CASSPRQGNYGYTF. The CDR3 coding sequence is TGTGCCAGCAGCCCCAGACAGGGGAACTATGGCTACACCTTC.

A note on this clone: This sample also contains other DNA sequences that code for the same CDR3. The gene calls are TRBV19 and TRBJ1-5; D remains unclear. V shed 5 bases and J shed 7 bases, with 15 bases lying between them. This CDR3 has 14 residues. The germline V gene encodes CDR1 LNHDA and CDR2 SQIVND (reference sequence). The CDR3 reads CASSLPGYGQPQHF. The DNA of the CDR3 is TGTGCCAGTAGTTTACCGGGGTATGGGCAGCCCCAGCATTTT.